The source of this T cell receptor (beta chain) is a study of blood T cell repertoires in COVID-19. Only one count was recorded for this clone. Original handling: Estimates of nucleated cell counts were drawn from the amplification of reference gene primers. Data came from immunoSEQ multiplex PCR; TCRdb stores just in-frame clones and leaves some out. The V and J calls and clone size were taken over from that table, and D and trimming were inferred from the DNA. The profile shows approximately 440,000 clones, roughly 87% of them singletons. CDR1 is ENHRY, CDR2 SYGVKD, per germline. V was pared by 3 bases and J by 1 base, with 9 bases between. The CDR3 consists of 14 residues. Donors in Cohort 3 who had recovered were those with two negative PCRs, healthcare professional clearance, or resolution of their symptoms.

The receptor's source is a man between 18 and 35 years old who had recovered from COVID-19. This chain joins TRBV10-3 and TRBJ1-1, with D unresolved. Sequenced: PBMCs or T cells enriched from blood (not recorded which). CDR3 in amino acids: CAISDARENTEAFF. The CDR3 DNA reads TGTGCCATCAGTGATGCCCGGGAGAACACTGAAGCTTTCTTT.